This T cell receptor beta chain was identified in a study of blood T cell repertoires in COVID-19. Study-level background: Among Cohort 3 donors, those recovered had two negative PCRs, clearance, or symptom resolution. PBMCs, B-cell-depleted T cells, or T cells were the source of the cDNA or gDNA that made up the material.

Only in-frame clones appear in the TCRdb table, and some are missing; sequencing was by immunoSEQ multiplex PCR. The sample has 120,000 to 150,000 clones, about 80% seen once; the top ten hold 3.5% to 5%. The V and J ends lost 8 bases and 0 bases respectively, with 14 bases between them. The CDR3 has 15 residues. Germline V gives CDR1 ENHRY, CDR2 SYGVKD. Participants' reported clinical history set cohort assignment. The chain links TRBV10-3 to TRBJ1-3; D is uncertain. The TCR was taken from a man aged 45 to 65 in a cohort exposed to, infected with or recovered from COVID-19 (not recorded which). Sequencing was carried out using PBMCs or T cells enriched from blood (not recorded which). The CDR3 here is CAIGAGPLSGNTIYF. CDR3 nucleotides: TGTGCCATCGGCGCGGGTCCCCTCTCTGGAAACACCATATATTTT.